This TCR beta chain was sequenced for a study of patients and donors after allogeneic stem cell transplantation. TCRdb redid the calling of the RT-PCR reads with MiXCR, one entry per CDR3 protein. The data contain about 150,000 distinct CDR3 sequences, approximately 37% of them singletons. This clonotype was seen only a few times. V lost 6 bases to trimming and J lost 2 bases, with 21 bases between them. The CDR3 spans 17 residues. The receptor was isolated from a human donor who was either an allogeneic HSCT recipient or a stem cell or donor lymphocyte infusion donor (not recorded which). It is not recorded whose cells these are; they may come from a transplant donor. The chain links TRBV12-3 or TRBV12-4 to TRBJ2-3, with D possibly TRBD2 on 7 matching bases. Source material: blood, either unsorted or a sorted T cell fraction (not recorded which). CDR3 DNA: TGTGCCAGCAGAAATCATCTAGGGGGGGAATACACAGATACGCAGTATTTT. Translated: CASRNHLGGEYTDTQYF.